Below, one TCR beta chain is given with its context. The sample originates from a study of blood T cell repertoires in COVID-19. TCRdb's table, derived via immunoSEQ multiplex PCR, lists solely in-frame clones and lacks some. The top ten hold about 2.9% of the sample, which has about 140,000 clones, over 75% seen once. Resolution of symptoms, clearance, or two negative PCRs was present in recovered Cohort 3 donors. CDR3 length equals 12 residues. Trimming left V 2 bases short and J 3 bases short, with 4 bases between. This sequence joins TRBV23-1 and TRBJ1-1; D is unclear. TRBV23-1 is labeled an ORF, and its function is uncertain. The TCR sequence derives from a woman in her forties or fifties who had recovered from COVID-19. Sequences were obtained from PBMCs or T cells enriched from blood (not recorded which). The CDR3 spells CASSQLHTEAFF. CDR3 DNA sequence: TGCGCCAGCAGTCAACTCCACACTGAAGCTTTCTTT.